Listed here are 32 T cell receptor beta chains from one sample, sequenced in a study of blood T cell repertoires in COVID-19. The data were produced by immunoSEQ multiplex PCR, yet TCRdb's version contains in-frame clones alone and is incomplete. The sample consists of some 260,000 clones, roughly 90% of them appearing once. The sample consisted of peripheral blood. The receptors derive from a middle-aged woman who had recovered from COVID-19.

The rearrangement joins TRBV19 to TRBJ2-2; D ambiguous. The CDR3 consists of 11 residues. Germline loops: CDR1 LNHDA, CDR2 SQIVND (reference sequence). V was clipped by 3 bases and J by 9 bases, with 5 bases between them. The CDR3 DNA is TGTGCCAGTAGTATGGGCAGGGAGCTGTTTTTT. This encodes CASSMGRELFF.

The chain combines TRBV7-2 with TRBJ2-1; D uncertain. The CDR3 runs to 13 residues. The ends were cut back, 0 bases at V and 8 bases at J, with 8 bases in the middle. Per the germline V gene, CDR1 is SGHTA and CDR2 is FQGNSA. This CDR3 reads CASSLAGVDEQFF. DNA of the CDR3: TGTGCCAGCAGCTTAGCGGGCGTAGATGAGCAGTTCTTC.

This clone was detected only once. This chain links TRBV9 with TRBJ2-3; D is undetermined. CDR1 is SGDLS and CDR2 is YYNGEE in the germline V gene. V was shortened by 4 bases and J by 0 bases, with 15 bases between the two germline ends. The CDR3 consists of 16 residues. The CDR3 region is CASSQQALGSTDTQYF. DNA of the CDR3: TGTGCCAGCAGCCAACAAGCTCTAGGAAGCACAGATACGCAGTATTTT.

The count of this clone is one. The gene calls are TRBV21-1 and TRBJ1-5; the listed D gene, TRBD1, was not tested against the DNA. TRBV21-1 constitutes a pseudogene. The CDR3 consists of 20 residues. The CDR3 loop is CARCPLSPWTGRGENQPQHF. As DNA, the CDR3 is TGTGCCAGGTGCCCGCTCTCTCCTTGGACAGGTCGAGGGGAGAATCAGCCCCAGCATTTT.

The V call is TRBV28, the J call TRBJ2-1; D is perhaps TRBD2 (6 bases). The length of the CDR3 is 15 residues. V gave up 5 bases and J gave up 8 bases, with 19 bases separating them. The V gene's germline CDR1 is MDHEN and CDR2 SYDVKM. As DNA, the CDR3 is TGTGCCAGCAGTCCTTTGGACGGAGGGGTGGATGAGCAGTTCTTC. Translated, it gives CASSPLDGGVDEQFF.

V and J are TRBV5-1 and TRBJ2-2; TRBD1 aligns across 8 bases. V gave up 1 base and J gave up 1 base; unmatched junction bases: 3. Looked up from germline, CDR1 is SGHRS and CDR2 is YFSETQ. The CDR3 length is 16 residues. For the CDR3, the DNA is TGCGCCAGCAGCTTGCGTGGACAGGGGAACACCGGGGAGCTGTTTTTT. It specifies CASSLRGQGNTGELFF.

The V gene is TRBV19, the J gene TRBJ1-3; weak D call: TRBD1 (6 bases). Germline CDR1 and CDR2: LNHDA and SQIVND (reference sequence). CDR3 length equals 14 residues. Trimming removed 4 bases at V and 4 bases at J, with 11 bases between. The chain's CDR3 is CASSTTGTGNTIYF. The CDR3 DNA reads TGTGCCAGTAGTACCACAGGGACGGGAAACACCATATATTTT. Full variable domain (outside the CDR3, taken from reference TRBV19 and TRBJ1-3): DGGITQSPKYLFRKEGQNVTLSCEQNLNHDAMYWYRQDPGQGLRLIYYSQIVNDFQKGDIAEGYSVSREKKESFPLTVTSAQKNPTAFYLCASSTTGTGNTIYFGEGSWLTVV.

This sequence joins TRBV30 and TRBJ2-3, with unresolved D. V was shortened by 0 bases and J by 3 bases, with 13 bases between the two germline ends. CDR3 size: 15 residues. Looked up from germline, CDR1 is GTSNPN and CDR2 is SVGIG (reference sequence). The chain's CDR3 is CAWSVPSLRTDTQYF. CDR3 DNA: TGTGCCTGGAGTGTACCTTCTTTGAGGACAGATACGCAGTATTTT. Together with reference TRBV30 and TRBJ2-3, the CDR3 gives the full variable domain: SQTIHQWPATLVQPVGSPLSLECTVEGTSNPNLYWYRQAAGRGLQLLFYSVGIGQISSEVPQNLSASRPQDRQFILSSKKLLLSDSGFYLCAWSVPSLRTDTQYFGPGTRLTVL.

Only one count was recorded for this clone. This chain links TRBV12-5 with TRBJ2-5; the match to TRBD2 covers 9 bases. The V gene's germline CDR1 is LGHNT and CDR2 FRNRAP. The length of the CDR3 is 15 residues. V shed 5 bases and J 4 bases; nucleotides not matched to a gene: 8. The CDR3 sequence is CASGPPLAGAETQYF. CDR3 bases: TGTGCTAGTGGTCCCCCTTTAGCGGGAGCAGAGACCCAGTACTTC.

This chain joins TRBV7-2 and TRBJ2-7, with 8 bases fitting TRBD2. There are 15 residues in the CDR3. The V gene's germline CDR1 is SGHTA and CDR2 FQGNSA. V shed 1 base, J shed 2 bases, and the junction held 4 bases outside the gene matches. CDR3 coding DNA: TGTGCCAGCAGCTTAGATAACGGGGGGGCCTACGAGCAGTACTTC. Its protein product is CASSLDNGGAYEQYF.

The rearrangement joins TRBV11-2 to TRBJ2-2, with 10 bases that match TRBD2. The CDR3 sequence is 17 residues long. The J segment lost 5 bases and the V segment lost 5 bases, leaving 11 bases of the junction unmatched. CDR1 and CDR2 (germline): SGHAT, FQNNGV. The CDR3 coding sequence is TGTGCCAGCAGCCTCGAGTTCCTAGCGGGAGTGACCGGGGAGCTGTTTTTT. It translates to CASSLEFLAGVTGELFF.

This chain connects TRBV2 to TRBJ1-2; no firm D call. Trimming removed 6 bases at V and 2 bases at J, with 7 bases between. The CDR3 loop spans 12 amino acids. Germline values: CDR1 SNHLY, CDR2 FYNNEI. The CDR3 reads CASRSLNYGYTF. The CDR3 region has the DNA TGTGCCAGCAGGTCACTGAACTATGGCTACACCTTC. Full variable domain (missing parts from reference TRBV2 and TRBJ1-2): EPEVTQTPSHQVTQMGQEVILRCVPISNHLYFYWYRQILGQKVEFLVSFYNNEISEKSEIFDDQFSVERPDGSNFTLKIRSTKLEDSAMYFCASRSLNYGYTFGSGTRLTVV.

In DNA, the CDR3 is TGTGCCAGCAGCTTAGTTTTGAGCTCCTACAATGAGCAGTTCTTC. Translated, it gives CASSLVLSSYNEQFF. This chain connects TRBV7-3 to TRBJ2-1; no firm D call. This CDR3 has 15 residues. Between the trimmed V and J ends, which lost 2 bases and 0 bases, there was a span of 8 bases. CDR1 SGHTA and CDR2 FQGTGA come from the germline V gene.

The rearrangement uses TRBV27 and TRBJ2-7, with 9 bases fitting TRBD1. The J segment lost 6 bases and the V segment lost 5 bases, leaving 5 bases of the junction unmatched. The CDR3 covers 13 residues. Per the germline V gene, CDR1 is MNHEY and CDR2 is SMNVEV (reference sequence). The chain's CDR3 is CASSERTGVEQYF. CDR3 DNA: TGTGCCAGCAGTGAAAGGACAGGGGTCGAGCAGTACTTC.

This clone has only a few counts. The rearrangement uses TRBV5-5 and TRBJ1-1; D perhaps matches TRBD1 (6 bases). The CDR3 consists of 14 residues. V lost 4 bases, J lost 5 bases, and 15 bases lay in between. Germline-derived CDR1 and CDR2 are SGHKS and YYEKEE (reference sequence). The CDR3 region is CASSPLGAYTEAFF. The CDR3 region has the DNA TGTGCCAGCAGCCCCCTGGGGGCTTATACTGAAGCTTTCTTT.

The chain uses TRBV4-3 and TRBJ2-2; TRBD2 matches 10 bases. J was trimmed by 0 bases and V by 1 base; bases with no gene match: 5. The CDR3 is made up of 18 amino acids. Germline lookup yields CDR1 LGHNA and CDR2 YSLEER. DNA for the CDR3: TGCGCCAGCAGCCAAGTCCCTAGCGGGGGAGCGAACACCGGGGAGCTGTTTTTT. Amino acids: CASSQVPSGGANTGELFF.

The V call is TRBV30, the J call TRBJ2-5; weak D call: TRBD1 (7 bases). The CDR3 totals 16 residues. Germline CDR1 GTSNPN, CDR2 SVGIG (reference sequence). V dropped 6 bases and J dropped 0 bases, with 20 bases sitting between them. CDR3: CACLKTGRIYQETQYF. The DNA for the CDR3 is TGTGCCTGTCTTAAGACAGGGAGGATTTACCAAGAGACCCAGTACTTC.

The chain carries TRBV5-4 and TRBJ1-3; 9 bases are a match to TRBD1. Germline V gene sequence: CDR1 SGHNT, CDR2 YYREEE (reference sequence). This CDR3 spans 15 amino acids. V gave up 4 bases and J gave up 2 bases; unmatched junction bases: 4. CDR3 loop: CASSGGQGTGNTIYF. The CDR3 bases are TGTGCCAGCAGCGGGGGACAGGGAACTGGAAACACCATATATTTT.

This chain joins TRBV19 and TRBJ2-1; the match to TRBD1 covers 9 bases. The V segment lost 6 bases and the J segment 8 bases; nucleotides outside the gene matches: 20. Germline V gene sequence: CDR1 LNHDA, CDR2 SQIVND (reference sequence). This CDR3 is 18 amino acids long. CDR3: CASSTDRGGSVRGDEQFF. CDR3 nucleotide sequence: TGTGCCAGTAGCACGGACAGGGGCGGGAGTGTCCGTGGCGATGAGCAGTTCTTC.

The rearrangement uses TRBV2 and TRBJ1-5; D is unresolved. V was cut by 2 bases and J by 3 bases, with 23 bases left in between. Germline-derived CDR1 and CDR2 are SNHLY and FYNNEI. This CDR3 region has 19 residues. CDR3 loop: CASSESPSPMFLYNQPQHF. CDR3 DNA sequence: TGTGCCAGCAGTGAATCGCCCTCCCCTATGTTCCTTTACAATCAGCCCCAGCATTTT.

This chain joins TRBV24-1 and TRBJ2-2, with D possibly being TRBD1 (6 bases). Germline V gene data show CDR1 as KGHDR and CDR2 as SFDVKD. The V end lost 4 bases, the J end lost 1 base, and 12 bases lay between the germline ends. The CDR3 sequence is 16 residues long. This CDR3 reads CATSDPTGMNTGELFF. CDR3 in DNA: TGTGCCACCAGTGACCCCACAGGGATGAACACCGGGGAGCTGTTTTTT.

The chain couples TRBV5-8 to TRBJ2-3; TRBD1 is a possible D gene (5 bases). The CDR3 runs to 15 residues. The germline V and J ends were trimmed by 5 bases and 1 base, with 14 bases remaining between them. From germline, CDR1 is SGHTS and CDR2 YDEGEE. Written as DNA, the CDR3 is TGTGCCAGCAGTGATCCAGGGTCGGGCACAGATACGCAGTATTTT. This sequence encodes CASSDPGSGTDTQYF.

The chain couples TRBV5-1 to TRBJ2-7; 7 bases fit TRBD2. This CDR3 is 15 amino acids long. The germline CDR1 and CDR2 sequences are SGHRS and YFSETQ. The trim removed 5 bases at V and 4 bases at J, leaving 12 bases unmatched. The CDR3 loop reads CASSGRDPSPYEQYF. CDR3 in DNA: TGCGCCAGCAGTGGGAGGGACCCATCTCCTTACGAGCAGTACTTC.

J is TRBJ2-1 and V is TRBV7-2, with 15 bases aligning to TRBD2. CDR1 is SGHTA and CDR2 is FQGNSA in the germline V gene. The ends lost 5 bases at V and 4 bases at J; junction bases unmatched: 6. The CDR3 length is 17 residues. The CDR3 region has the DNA TGTGCCAGCAGCCCCCGGACTAGCGGGGGGGGTTACAATGAGCAGTTCTTC. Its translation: CASSPRTSGGGYNEQFF.

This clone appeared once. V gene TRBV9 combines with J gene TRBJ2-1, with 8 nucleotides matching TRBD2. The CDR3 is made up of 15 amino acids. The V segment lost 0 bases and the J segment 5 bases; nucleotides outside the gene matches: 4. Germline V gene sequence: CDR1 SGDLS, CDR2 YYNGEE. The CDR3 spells CASSVGGGRNNEQFF. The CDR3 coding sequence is TGTGCCAGCAGCGTAGGGGGCGGGAGGAACAATGAGCAGTTCTTC.

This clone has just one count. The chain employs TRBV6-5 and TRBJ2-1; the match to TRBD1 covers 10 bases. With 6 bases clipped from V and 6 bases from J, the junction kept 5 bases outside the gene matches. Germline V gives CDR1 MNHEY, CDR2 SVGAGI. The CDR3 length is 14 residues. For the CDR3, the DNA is TGTGCCAGCAGCCCCGGACAGGGGGGCAATGAGCAGTTCTTC. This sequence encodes CASSPGQGGNEQFF.

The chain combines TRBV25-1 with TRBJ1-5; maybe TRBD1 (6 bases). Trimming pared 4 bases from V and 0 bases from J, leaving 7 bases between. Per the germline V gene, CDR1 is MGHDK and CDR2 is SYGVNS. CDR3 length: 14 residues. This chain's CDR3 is CASSVTGSNQPQHF. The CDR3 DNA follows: TGTGCCAGCAGTGTGACAGGTAGCAATCAGCCCCAGCATTTT.

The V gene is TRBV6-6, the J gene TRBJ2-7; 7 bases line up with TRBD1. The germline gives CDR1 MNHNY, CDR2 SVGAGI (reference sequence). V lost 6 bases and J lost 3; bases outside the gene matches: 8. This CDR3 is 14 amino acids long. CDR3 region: CASSRQGIVYEQYF. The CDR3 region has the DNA TGTGCCAGCAGCCGACAGGGAATTGTCTACGAGCAGTACTTC.

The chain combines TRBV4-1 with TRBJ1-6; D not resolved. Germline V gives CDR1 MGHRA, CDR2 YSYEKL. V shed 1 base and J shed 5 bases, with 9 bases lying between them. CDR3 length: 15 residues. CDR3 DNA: TGCGCCAGCAGCCAAGGGTCCGGGAATAATTCACCCCTCCACTTT. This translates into CASSQGSGNNSPLHF.

CDR3 nucleotides: TGTGCCAGCAGCTTAATTGGGGGGAACGAAAAACTGTTTTTT. This codes for CASSLIGGNEKLFF. The V gene is TRBV7-9, the J gene TRBJ1-4; maybe TRBD1 (5 bases). V was shortened by 2 bases and J by 8 bases, with 12 bases between the two germline ends. The CDR3 is 14 residues long. CDR1 and CDR2 from the germline V gene are SEHNR and FQNEAQ (reference sequence).

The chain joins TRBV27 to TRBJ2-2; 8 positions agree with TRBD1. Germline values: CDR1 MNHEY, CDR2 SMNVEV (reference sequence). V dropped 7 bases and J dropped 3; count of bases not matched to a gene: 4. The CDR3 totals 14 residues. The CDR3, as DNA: TGTGCCAGCATGCGACAGGGGTACACCGGGGAGCTGTTTTTT. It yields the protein CASMRQGYTGELFF.

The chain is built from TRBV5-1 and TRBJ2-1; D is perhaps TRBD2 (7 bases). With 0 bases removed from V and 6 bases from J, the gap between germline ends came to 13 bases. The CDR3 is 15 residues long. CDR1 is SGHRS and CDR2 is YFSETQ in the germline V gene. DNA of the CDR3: TGCGCCAGCAGCTTGGCGTGGGGGGGCGGCAATGAGCAGTTCTTC. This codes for CASSLAWGGGNEQFF.